This TCR beta chain was recorded in a study of cytomegalovirus exposure and HLA in healthy donors. Sequencing used immunoSEQ multiplex PCR; TCRdb keeps in-frame clones, though not all of them. The data contain roughly 52,000 clones, 93% of them singletons. Material for sequencing was PBMCs. This sequence was found in a woman aged 18-29 years in good health and CMV-seropositive.

Here the CDR3 reads CASSPWLGAGVVNTEAFF. The DNA of the CDR3 is TGTGCCAGCTCACCATGGCTAGGGGCAGGAGTGGTGAACACTGAAGCTTTCTTT. This chain uses TRBV18 with TRBJ1-1; tentatively, D is TRBD1 (5 bases). The V end lost 2 bases, the J end lost 0 bases, and 19 bases lay between the germline ends. The CDR3 has 18 amino acids. The germline V gene has CDR1 KGHSH and CDR2 LQKENI.